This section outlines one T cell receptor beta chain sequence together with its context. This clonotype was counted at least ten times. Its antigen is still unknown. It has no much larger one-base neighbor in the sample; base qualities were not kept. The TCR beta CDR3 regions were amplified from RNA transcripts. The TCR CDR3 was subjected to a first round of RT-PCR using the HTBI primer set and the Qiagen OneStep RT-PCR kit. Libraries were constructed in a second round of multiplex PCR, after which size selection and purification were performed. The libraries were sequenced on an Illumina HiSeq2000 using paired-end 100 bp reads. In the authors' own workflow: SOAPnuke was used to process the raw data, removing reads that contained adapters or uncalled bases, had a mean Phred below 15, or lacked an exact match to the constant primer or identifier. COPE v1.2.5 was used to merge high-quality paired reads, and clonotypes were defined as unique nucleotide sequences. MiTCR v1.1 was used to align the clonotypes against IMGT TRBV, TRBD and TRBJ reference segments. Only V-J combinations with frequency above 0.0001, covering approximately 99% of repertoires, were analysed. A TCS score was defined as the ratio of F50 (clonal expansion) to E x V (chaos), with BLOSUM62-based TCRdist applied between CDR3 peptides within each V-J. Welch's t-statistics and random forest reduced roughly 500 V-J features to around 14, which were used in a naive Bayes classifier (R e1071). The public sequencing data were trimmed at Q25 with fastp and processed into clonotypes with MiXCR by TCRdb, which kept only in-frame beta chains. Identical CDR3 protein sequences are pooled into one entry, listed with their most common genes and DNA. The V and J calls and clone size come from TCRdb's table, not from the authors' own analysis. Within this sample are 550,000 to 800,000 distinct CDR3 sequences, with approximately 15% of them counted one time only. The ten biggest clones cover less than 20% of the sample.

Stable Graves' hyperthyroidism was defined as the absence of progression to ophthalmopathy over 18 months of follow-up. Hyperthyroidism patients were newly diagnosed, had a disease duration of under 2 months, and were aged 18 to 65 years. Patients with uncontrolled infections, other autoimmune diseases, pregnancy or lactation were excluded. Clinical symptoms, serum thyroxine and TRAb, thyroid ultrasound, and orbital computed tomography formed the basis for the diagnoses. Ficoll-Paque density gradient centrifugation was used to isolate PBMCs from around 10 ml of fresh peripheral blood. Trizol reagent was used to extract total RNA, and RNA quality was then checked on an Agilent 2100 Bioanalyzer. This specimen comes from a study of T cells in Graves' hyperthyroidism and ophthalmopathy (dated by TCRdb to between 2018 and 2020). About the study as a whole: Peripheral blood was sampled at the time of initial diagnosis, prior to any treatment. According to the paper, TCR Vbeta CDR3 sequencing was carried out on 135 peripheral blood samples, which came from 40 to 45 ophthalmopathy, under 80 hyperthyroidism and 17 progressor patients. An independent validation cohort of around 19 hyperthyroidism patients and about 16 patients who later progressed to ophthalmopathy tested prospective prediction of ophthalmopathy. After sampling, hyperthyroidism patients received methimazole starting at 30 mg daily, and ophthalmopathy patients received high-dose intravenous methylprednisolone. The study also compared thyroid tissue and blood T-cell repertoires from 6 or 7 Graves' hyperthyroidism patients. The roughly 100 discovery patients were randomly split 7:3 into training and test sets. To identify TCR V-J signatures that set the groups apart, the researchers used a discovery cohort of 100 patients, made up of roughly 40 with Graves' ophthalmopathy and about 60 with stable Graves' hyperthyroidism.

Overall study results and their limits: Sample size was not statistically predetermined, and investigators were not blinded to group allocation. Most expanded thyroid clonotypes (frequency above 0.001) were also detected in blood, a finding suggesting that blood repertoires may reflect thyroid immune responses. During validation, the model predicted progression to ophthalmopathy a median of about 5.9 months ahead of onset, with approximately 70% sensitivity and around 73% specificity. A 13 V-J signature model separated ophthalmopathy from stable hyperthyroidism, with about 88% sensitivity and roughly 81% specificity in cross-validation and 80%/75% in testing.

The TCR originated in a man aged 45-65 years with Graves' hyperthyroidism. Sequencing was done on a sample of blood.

The CDR3 protein: CASSTTGFAYEQYF. The nucleotide sequence reads TGTGCCAGCAGTACAACAGGTTTTGCCTACGAGCAGTACTTC. The rearranged segments are TRBV27 and TRBJ2-7; perhaps TRBD1 is the D gene, with 5 bases matching. The V end loses 5 bases and the J end loses 2 bases, and a stretch of 13 bases separates them. From a lookup of the germline V gene (reference sequence), CDR1 and CDR2 are MNHEY and SMNVEV. Reading from cysteine to phenylalanine, the CDR3 counts 14 amino acids. Solely the CDR3 DNA is kept, with 42 bases framed from the first base.